Each of the 3 T cell receptor delta chains below was sequenced from the same sample in a study of γδ T cells in repeated Plasmodium falciparum infection. Flow sorting of PBMC yielded separate Vgamma9/Vdelta2+ and Vdelta2-negative gammadelta T cell populations for bulk repertoire analysis. TCRdb re-called clones from the multiplex PCR reads via CATT. The sample holds approximately 93,000 delta-chain clones, 0.9% to 1% seen once. Sequencing was carried out using gamma-delta T cells from blood. Every receptor here comes from a pool of human donors (malaria-infected and uninfected, not separated).

This clone was found a few times. The amino acid sequence in TCRdb belongs to a much larger clone and departs from this DNA's translation at residue 6, likely a sequencing read error; the sequence shown is translated from the DNA. The V and J genes are TRDV1 and TRDJ1; 12 positions agree with TRDD3. The J gene, left out of TCRdb, was set here by checking the DNA against germline. The trim removed 2 bases at V and 0 bases at J, leaving 31 bases unmatched. The germline V gene has CDR1 TSWWSYY and CDR2 QGS. The CDR3 is 26 residues long. The DNA for the CDR3 is TGTGCTCTTGGGGAATCAGGGCCTCCTACGATTAGCTGGGGGATACGGGGGCCTTCTTACACCGATAAACTCATCTTT. As protein: CALGESGPPTISWGIRGPSYTDKLIF.

This clone was counted many times. V usage is TRDV2 and J usage is TRDJ1; a weak D match, TRDD2 (5 bases). V was cut by 1 base and J by 3 bases, with 29 bases left in between. CDR3 length equals 20 residues. Germline V gives CDR1 GEAIGNYY, CDR2 EKD. CDR3 sequence: CACDTVPTRGTENEADKLIF. CDR3 sequence (DNA): TGTGCCTGTGACACGGTCCCTACGCGTGGGACGGAGAATGAGGCCGATAAACTCATCTTT.

A few counts support this clone. The protein recorded in TCRdb matches a much larger clone and deviates from this DNA's translation at residue 18, suggesting a read error; the protein here is obtained by translating the DNA. This sequence joins TRDV1 and TRDJ1, with 10 bases matching TRDD3. TCRdb supplies no J gene; here it was assigned by aligning the nucleotide sequence to germline. The CDR3 has 25 residues. After removal of 2 bases from V and 1 base from J, the junction contained 31 bases not matched to a gene. Germline CDR1 and CDR2: TSWWSYY and QGS. The CDR3: CALGEIRNQPERGVLGDLPTDKLIF. CDR3 nucleotide sequence: TGTGCTCTTGGGGAAATTAGAAATCAGCCAGAAAGGGGCGTACTGGGGGATCTCCCCACCGATAAACTCATCTTT.